These 21 T cell receptor beta chains originate from one sample sequenced in a study of beta chain features in type 1 diabetes. Reverse transcription of all isolated RNA meant that expressed TCRB transcripts were sequenced. This table comes from immunoSEQ multiplex PCR, and its TCRdb copy is limited to in-frame clones, with some not included. Of about 350,000 clones in the sample, 15% to 20% are singletons; the top ten hold around 0.04%. The sample taken for sequencing was naive CD4+ T cells from blood. The receptors here all came from a woman aged 18-29 years in good health.

This clone was counted a few times. The V gene is TRBV9, the J gene TRBJ2-2; 8 nucleotides line up with TRBD2. The CDR3 length is 16 residues. Germline lookup yields CDR1 SGDLS and CDR2 YYNGEE. V gave up 4 bases and J gave up 3 bases; unmatched junction bases: 8. The CDR3 nucleotides are TGTGCCAGCAGCCCCGGGAGCGGGAGCCACACCGGGGAGCTGTTTTTT. It specifies CASSPGSGSHTGELFF. Using reference TRBV9 and TRBJ2-2 for the parts outside the CDR3, the full variable domain is DSGVTQTPKHLITATGQRVTLRCSPRSGDLSVYWYQQSLDQGLQFLIQYYNGEERAKGNILERFSAQQFPDLHSELNLSSLELGDSALYFCASSPGSGSHTGELFFGEGSRLTVL.

This clone has only a few counts. The chain is built from TRBV6-5 and TRBJ2-3; weak D call: TRBD2 (6 bases). The V end was cut by 2 bases, the J end by 3 bases, with 12 bases between. CDR3 size: 15 residues. Per the germline V gene, CDR1 is MNHEY and CDR2 is SVGAGI. CDR3 sequence (DNA): TGTGCCAGCAGTTACGCGGGGATGGGTACAGATACGCAGTATTTT. Its translation is CASSYAGMGTDTQYF.

This rearrangement joins TRBV21-1 to TRBJ1-5; no DNA check was done on the table's D call, TRBD1. TRBV21-1 is tagged as a pseudogene. The CDR3 spans 15 residues. The CDR3, as DNA: TGTGCCAGCAGCCTAGCCACAGGGGGCAATCAGCCCCAGCATTTT. Its translation is CASSLATGGNQPQHF.

This CDR3 reads CASSPGTSGGAVRETQYF. The CDR3 DNA reads as TGCGCCAGCAGCCCCGGGACTAGCGGGGGGGCCGTGAGAGAGACCCAGTACTTC. This chain uses TRBV4-1 with TRBJ2-5, with 16 bases identical to TRBD2. Germline CDR1 is MGHRA and CDR2 is YSYEKL. There are 18 residues in the CDR3. Trimming removed 4 bases from V and 4 bases from J; junction bases left unmatched: 9.

The chain has TRBV15 and TRBJ1-4; TRBD1 agrees at 8 bases. The CDR3 length is 16 residues. V shed 3 bases and J 2 bases; nucleotides not matched to a gene: 5. Germline V gene sequence: CDR1 LNHNV, CDR2 YYDKDF (reference sequence). The CDR3 DNA sequence: TGTGCCACCAGCAGGGACAGGGTGTCGACTAATGAAAAACTGTTTTTT. Its protein product is CATSRDRVSTNEKLFF.

The V gene is TRBV5-6, the J gene TRBJ1-2; no firm D call. V was shortened by 0 bases and J by 5 bases, with 11 bases between the two germline ends. Germline V CDR1 and CDR2: SGHDT, YYEEEE. The CDR3 length is 14 residues. The CDR3 is CASSLDRIQYGYTF. The CDR3 coding sequence is TGTGCCAGCAGCTTGGACAGAATCCAGTATGGCTACACCTTC.

This clone was observed a few times. The chain carries TRBV28 and TRBJ2-5; D might be TRBD2 (5 bases). CDR3 length equals 13 residues. Germline assignment: CDR1 MDHEN and CDR2 SYDVKM. Deletions cut 6 bases from V and 2 bases from J, with 10 bases between. CDR3 amino acids: CASSRTGQETQYF. DNA for the CDR3: TGTGCCAGCAGCCGGACGGGACAAGAGACCCAGTACTTC.

The chain joins TRBV2 to TRBJ2-3; 9 positions agree with TRBD2. CDR3 length equals 16 residues. Germline-derived CDR1 and CDR2 are SNHLY and FYNNEI. V lost 5 bases, J lost 0 bases, and 6 bases stayed unmatched. The CDR3 sequence: CASSIQRGVSTDTQYF. DNA of the CDR3: TGTGCCAGCAGTATCCAGCGGGGGGTAAGCACAGATACGCAGTATTTT. Based on the CDR3 plus reference TRBV2 and TRBJ2-3, the full variable domain is EPEVTQTPSHQVTQMGQEVILRCVPISNHLYFYWYRQILGQKVEFLVSFYNNEISEKSEIFDDQFSVERPDGSNFTLKIRSTKLEDSAMYFCASSIQRGVSTDTQYFGPGTRLTVL.

This clone was picked up a small number of times. This chain links TRBV11-1 with TRBJ1-2; weak D call: TRBD1 (5 bases). CDR3 length: 13 residues. Per the germline V gene, CDR1 is SGHAT and CDR2 is FQDESV (reference sequence). Trimming left V 5 bases short and J 6 bases short, with 13 bases between. CDR3 DNA sequence: TGTGCCAGCAGCCCCCGGCGGGGCGATGGCTACACCTTC. Protein sequence: CASSPRRGDGYTF.

The chain is built from TRBV7-2 and TRBJ2-3; TRBD2 aligns across 11 bases. The CDR3 spans 16 residues. The junction had 6 bases not matched to a gene; V was cut back by 5 bases and J by 2 bases. Germline V gene data show CDR1 as SGHTA and CDR2 as FQGNSA. The CDR3 DNA follows: TGTGCCAGCAGCATCCTAGCGGGGGGATACACAGATACGCAGTATTTT. Translating it yields CASSILAGGYTDTQYF.

The chain recombines TRBV30 with TRBJ2-3, with TRBD2 identical over 13 bases. The CDR3 contains 16 residues. Germline loops: CDR1 GTSNPN, CDR2 SVGIG (reference sequence). The V gene end was trimmed by 3 bases and the J gene end by 2 bases; junction bases not matched to a gene: 5. The CDR3 DNA sequence: TGTGCCTGGAGCAGACTAGCGGGGGGATTCACAGATACGCAGTATTTT. Translated: CAWSRLAGGFTDTQYF.

This clone has more than one count but fewer than ten. The chain recombines TRBV11-2 with TRBJ2-5; TRBD2 aligns across 10 bases. Germline CDR1 SGHAT, CDR2 FQNNGV. Trimming removed 2 bases from V and 1 base from J; junction bases left unmatched: 4. The CDR3 covers 16 residues. Written as DNA, the CDR3 is TGTGCCAGCAGCTTACGGCTAGCGGGGGCCCAAGAGACCCAGTACTTC. It yields the protein CASSLRLAGAQETQYF.

The chain carries TRBV11-1 and TRBJ2-6; possibly TRBD1 for D (5 bases). Trimming removed 5 bases from V and 2 bases from J, with 10 bases in between. The CDR3 loop spans 15 amino acids. CDR1 and CDR2 (germline): SGHAT, FQDESV (reference sequence). The CDR3 bases are TGTGCCAGCAGCCTTAGGGGTACTGGGGCCAACGTCCTGACTTTC. This encodes CASSLRGTGANVLTF.

This clone has a handful of counts. The chain joins TRBV14 to TRBJ2-2; D not certain. V was clipped by 4 bases and J by 1 base, with 7 bases between them. CDR3 size: 14 residues. Germline values: CDR1 SGHDN, CDR2 FVKESK. CDR3: CASSLLQNTGELFF. The CDR3 region has the DNA TGTGCCAGCAGCCTACTACAGAACACCGGGGAGCTGTTTTTT.

Note on this clone: The junction departs from germline at one end; a sequencing error may be responsible. The rearrangement joins TRBV30 to TRBJ1-5; the match to TRBD1 covers 10 bases. CDR1 and CDR2 (germline): GTSNPN, SVGIG (reference sequence). The CDR3 spans 12 residues. CDR3 sequence: CAWSKPGQGPSF. The CDR3 DNA follows: TGTGCCTGGAGTAAGCCGGGACAGGGGCCAAGTTTT.

This clone occurred once. The chain combines TRBV5-1 with TRBJ1-4; D remains ambiguous. Between the trimmed V and J ends, which lost 0 bases and 5 bases, there was a span of 5 bases. The CDR3 is 13 amino acids. Per the germline V gene, CDR1 is SGHRS and CDR2 is YFSETQ. The CDR3 loop is CASSLEENEKLFF. DNA for the CDR3: TGCGCCAGCAGCTTGGAAGAGAATGAAAAACTGTTTTTT.

This clone was seen only a few times. The J gene is TRBJ2-7, the V gene TRBV11-2; perhaps TRBD2 as D (5 bases). V lost 10 bases, J lost 3 bases, and 28 bases lay in between. The germline V gene has CDR1 SGHAT and CDR2 FQNNGV. The CDR3 is 17 residues long. The CDR3 DNA sequence: TGTGCCACCGGGGTCTCCGTTGGCAGGCCCCAACGCTACGAGCAGTACTTC. It specifies CATGVSVGRPQRYEQYF.

The chain has TRBV29-1 and TRBJ1-1; possibly TRBD1 for D (6 bases). Per the germline V gene, CDR1 is SQVTM and CDR2 is ANQGSEA. The CDR3 covers 15 residues. The V end lost 1 base, the J end lost 1 base, and 13 bases lay between the germline ends. The CDR3 spells CSVEVAMTGNTEAFF. CDR3 in DNA: TGCAGCGTTGAAGTTGCCATGACAGGGAACACTGAAGCTTTCTTT.

The rearrangement uses TRBV2 and TRBJ2-5; a possible D gene is TRBD1 (5 bases). The CDR3 contains 14 residues. V was clipped by 4 bases and J by 4 bases, with 13 bases between them. Germline-derived CDR1 and CDR2 are SNHLY and FYNNEI. The CDR3 sequence: CASSGQGRGETQYF. The CDR3 DNA follows: TGTGCCAGCAGTGGGCAGGGAAGGGGAGAGACCCAGTACTTC.

The DNA for the CDR3 is TGCGCCAGCAGCCGACAGAAGAATGAAAAACTGTTTTTT. It codes for CASSRQKNEKLFF. The V and J genes are TRBV4-3 and TRBJ1-4, with a weak D call TRBD1 (5 bases). V gave up 4 bases and J gave up 5 bases, with 8 bases separating them. Germline loops: CDR1 LGHNA, CDR2 YSLEER. The CDR3 length is 13 residues.

This sequence joins TRBV2 and TRBJ2-7, with D perhaps TRBD1 (6 bases). Germline CDR1 reads SNHLY; CDR2 reads FYNNEI. V lost 3 bases to trimming and J lost 2 bases, with 11 bases between them. The CDR3 extends over 14 amino acids. The CDR3 spells CASSDVTGPYEQYF. DNA of the CDR3: TGTGCCAGCAGTGACGTAACAGGGCCCTACGAGCAGTACTTC.